A selection of T cell receptor beta chains follows, all from one sample in a study of CD8 T cells in ankylosing spondylitis. TCRdb re-analysed the 5' RACE reads in MiXCR, keeping a single row per CDR3 protein. The data hold 270,000 or so distinct CDR3 sequences, with under 20% observed a single time. The sequencing sample was made of blood, either unsorted or a sorted T cell fraction (not recorded which). The receptors were gathered from a male donor with ankylosing spondylitis or in good health (not recorded which). Each CDR3 is given with its conserved first and last residue. D genes are given only for firm matches. Rows give clone size only sometimes, using once, few, many, or a class for an expanded clone.

CASSQDRGGQTYNEQFF	TGCGCCAGCAGCCAAGATAGGGGAGGGCAGACATACAATGAGCAGTTCTTC	17	TRBV4-3	TRBJ2-1	TRBD2	few
CASSWEGATEAFF	TGCGCCAGCAGCTGGGAGGGGGCCACTGAAGCTTTCTTT	13	TRBV4-3	TRBJ1-1	TRBD1	NA
CSARRLAGQETQYF	TGCAGTGCTAGGCGTCTAGCGGGCCAAGAGACCCAGTACTTC	14	TRBV20-1	TRBJ2-5	TRBD2	NA
CASSEYLVSGELFF	TGTGCCAGCAGTGAATATCTAGTGTCCGGGGAGCTGTTTTTT	14	TRBV6-1	TRBJ2-2	NA	NA
CSARLWSTDTQYF	TGCAGTGCTAGACTGTGGAGCACAGATACGCAGTATTTT	13	TRBV20-1	TRBJ2-3	NA	NA
CASSGYANTGELFF	TGTGCCAGCAGCGGCTATGCGAACACCGGGGAGCTGTTTTTT	14	TRBV9	TRBJ2-2	NA	NA
CSARSLAGDRTDTQYF	TGCAGTGCTAGATCGCTAGCGGGAGATCGCACAGATACGCAGTATTTT	16	TRBV20-1	TRBJ2-3	TRBD2	few
CASSLAETGTGEYF	TGCGCCAGCAGCTTGGCCGAGACCGGGACAGGGGAGTATTTT	14	TRBV5-1	TRBJ2-3	TRBD1	few
CASSFEGGYTF	TGTGCCAGCAGTTTTGAGGGTGGCTACACCTTC	11	TRBV12-3/TRBV12-4	TRBJ1-2	NA	NA
CASSLGAYGGHMNTEAFF	TGCGCCAGCAGCTTGGGTGCATATGGGGGCCATATGAACACTGAAGCTTTCTTT	18	TRBV5-1	TRBJ1-1	NA	NA
CSATVGNEQYF	TGCAGTGCTACAGTTGGGAACGAGCAGTACTTC	11	TRBV20-1	TRBJ2-7	NA	NA
CASSPRIGEAGTGELFF	TGCGCCAGCAGCCCGCGTATTGGGGAGGCCGGAACCGGGGAGCTGTTTTTT	17	TRBV5-1	TRBJ2-2	NA	NA
CATSSAGLAGAWEQYF	TGTGCCACCAGCAGTGCAGGACTAGCGGGAGCGTGGGAGCAGTACTTC	16	TRBV15	TRBJ2-7	TRBD2	NA
CASSQDGSGNPIYGYTF	TGTGCCAGCAGCCAAGACGGCAGCGGAAACCCAATTTATGGCTACACCTTC	17	TRBV14	TRBJ1-2	NA	NA
CSAREREYEQYF	TGCAGTGCTAGAGAGCGGGAGTACGAGCAGTACTTC	12	TRBV20-1	TRBJ2-7	TRBD2	NA
CASSPWTSGNNEQFF	TGTGCCAGCAGCCCTTGGACTAGCGGAAACAATGAGCAGTTCTTC	15	TRBV4-2	TRBJ2-1	TRBD2	many
CASTAGTHLDTQYF	TGTGCCAGCACGGCGGGAACCCATTTGGATACGCAGTATTTT	14	TRBV12-3/TRBV12-4	TRBJ2-3	NA	NA
CASSLQHKQETQYF	TGTGCCAGCAGTTTACAACACAAGCAAGAGACCCAGTACTTC	14	TRBV12-3/TRBV12-4	TRBJ2-5	NA	NA
CSARAPSFYSYEQYF	TGCAGTGCTAGAGCCCCCTCGTTTTACTCCTACGAGCAGTACTTC	15	TRBV20-1	TRBJ2-7	NA	few
CASIGQGVEAFF	TGCGCCAGCATAGGACAGGGGGTAGAAGCTTTCTTT	12	TRBV4-1	TRBJ1-1	TRBD1	NA
CASSPTPSWGGYTF	TGTGCCAGCAGCCCGACTCCCTCCTGGGGCGGCTACACCTTC	14	TRBV7-9	TRBJ1-2	NA	NA
CASSFRPDGKSNQPQHF	TGTGCCAGCAGTTTTCGCCCCGACGGTAAAAGCAATCAGCCCCAGCATTTT	17	TRBV12-3/TRBV12-4	TRBJ1-5	NA	many
CASSGAGANTGELFF	TGTGCCAGCAGCGGGGCGGGAGCGAACACCGGGGAGCTGTTTTTT	15	TRBV12-3/TRBV12-4	TRBJ2-2	TRBD2	few
CASSQGLTTGPYEQYF	TGTGCCAGCAGCCAAGGACTCACGACAGGTCCCTACGAGCAGTACTTC	16	TRBV14	TRBJ2-7	NA	NA
CASTWGPSGTYEQYF	TGTGCCAGCACTTGGGGGCCTAGCGGGACTTACGAGCAGTACTTC	15	TRBV7-2	TRBJ2-7	TRBD2	NA
CASSFWDRGLNEQFF	TGTGCCAGCAGTTTTTGGGACAGGGGGCTCAATGAGCAGTTCTTC	15	TRBV12-3/TRBV12-4	TRBJ2-1	TRBD1	few
CASSYTDSRSLSGNTIYF	TGTGCCAGCAGTTACACGGACAGCCGATCTCTCTCTGGAAACACCATATATTTT	18	TRBV6-5	TRBJ1-3	NA	NA
CSAPPGLAGRKNIQYF	TGCAGTGCCCCACCGGGACTAGCGGGGCGCAAAAACATTCAGTACTTC	16	TRBV20-1	TRBJ2-4	TRBD2	few
CASSGQGNTYEQYF	TGTGCCAGCAGTGGACAGGGGAACACCTACGAGCAGTACTTC	14	TRBV25-1	TRBJ2-7	TRBD1	NA
CSARDRVAAAYNEQFF	TGCAGTGCTAGAGATCGGGTAGCGGCCGCCTACAATGAGCAGTTCTTC	16	TRBV20-1	TRBJ2-1	NA	NA
CATSSEDTYEQYF	TGTGCCACCAGCAGTGAGGACACCTACGAGCAGTACTTC	13	TRBV15	TRBJ2-7	NA	few
CSVLPGFTDTQYF	TGCAGCGTATTACCGGGATTCACAGATACGCAGTATTTT	13	TRBV29-1	TRBJ2-3	NA	many
CASSHLKGVREYEQFF	TGTGCCAGCAGCCACCTAAAGGGCGTGCGGGAGTATGAGCAGTTCTTC	16	TRBV3-1	TRBJ2-1	TRBD2	few
CSVGTGLTDTQYF	TGCAGCGTTGGGACAGGTCTAACAGATACGCAGTATTTT	13	TRBV29-1	TRBJ2-3	TRBD1	NA
CASSFTPPQGYEQYF	TGTGCCAGCAGCTTTACCCCACCCCAGGGCTACGAGCAGTACTTC	15	TRBV7-9	TRBJ2-7	NA	NA
CASSPPWANYGYTF	TGTGCCAGCTCACCACCGTGGGCTAACTATGGCTACACCTTC	14	TRBV18	TRBJ1-2	NA	NA
CASSDSAGGQDEQFF	TGTGCCAGCAGTGACTCGGCGGGAGGGCAGGATGAGCAGTTCTTC	15	TRBV6-4	TRBJ2-1	TRBD2	few
CASSYSEENTEAFF	TGTGCCAGCAGTTACTCGGAGGAGAACACTGAAGCTTTCTTT	14	TRBV6-2/TRBV6-3	TRBJ1-1	NA	many
CASSQEGGTSGRTEDTQYF	TGTGCCAGCAGCCAAGAAGGAGGAACTAGCGGGAGAACGGAAGATACGCAGTATTTT	19	TRBV3-1	TRBJ2-3	TRBD2	few
CAIRGVQSYEQYF	TGTGCCATCAGGGGGGTACAGTCCTACGAGCAGTACTTC	13	TRBV10-3	TRBJ2-7	NA	many
CASSEIPSGRARETQYF	TGTGCCAGCAGTGAGATACCTAGCGGGAGGGCCAGGGAGACCCAGTACTTC	17	TRBV6-1	TRBJ2-5	TRBD2	NA
CASSGIGSYNEQFF	TGTGCCAGCAGTGGGATTGGCTCCTACAATGAGCAGTTCTTC	14	TRBV6-1	TRBJ2-1	NA	NA
CASSQGIETQYF	TGTGCCAGCAGCCAGGGGATAGAGACCCAGTACTTC	12	TRBV3-1	TRBJ2-5	NA	NA
CSARESSGISTDTQYF	TGCAGTGCTAGAGAGAGCAGCGGGATTAGCACAGATACGCAGTATTTT	16	TRBV20-1	TRBJ2-3	TRBD2	many
CASSLEGGDPYEQYF	TGCGCCAGCAGCTTGGAAGGCGGAGACCCTTACGAGCAGTACTTC	15	TRBV5-1	TRBJ2-7	NA	NA
CARDIGTSYNEQFF	TGTGCCCGGGACATTGGGACTAGTTACAATGAGCAGTTCTTC	14	TRBV30	TRBJ2-1	TRBD2	NA
CAISDSGRGYEQYF	TGTGCCATCAGTGACAGTGGCAGGGGATACGAGCAGTACTTC	14	TRBV10-3	TRBJ2-7	NA	few
CASSLRPIYNEQFF	TGTGCCAGCAGTTTACGGCCAATATACAATGAGCAGTTCTTC	14	TRBV27	TRBJ2-1	NA	NA
CSVEIVTLAGMAIPRETQYF	TGCAGCGTTGAAATCGTTACGCTAGCGGGAATGGCCATACCAAGGGAGACCCAGTACTTC	20	TRBV29-1	TRBJ2-5	TRBD2	NA
CASSLGQTHYGYTF	TGTGCCAGCAGCTTAGGGCAGACTCACTATGGCTACACCTTC	14	TRBV7-8	TRBJ1-2	NA	few
CASSPPRDFDTQYF	TGTGCCAGCTCACCACCCCGGGACTTTGATACGCAGTATTTT	14	TRBV18	TRBJ2-3	NA	NA
CASSPPGEGTNTEAFF	TGTGCCAGCAGCCCACCGGGGGAAGGGACGAACACTGAAGCTTTCTTT	16	TRBV4-2	TRBJ1-1	NA	many
CASSLDRVGSSVLSSYNEQFF	TGTGCCAGCAGCTTAGACCGTGTGGGATCTAGCGTTCTGAGCTCCTACAATGAGCAGTTCTTC	21	TRBV11-1	TRBJ2-1	NA	NA
CASSPTALSTNEKLFF	TGTGCCAGCAGCCCGACAGCCTTATCAACTAATGAAAAACTGTTTTTT	16	TRBV12-3/TRBV12-4	TRBJ1-4	NA	NA
CATSRDLGFSEKLFF	TGTGCCACCAGCAGAGATTTGGGGTTTTCGGAAAAACTGTTTTTT	15	TRBV15	TRBJ1-4	NA	NA
CASSPTGLADTDTQYF	TGTGCCAGCAGCCCAACCGGACTAGCGGACACAGATACGCAGTATTTT	16	TRBV7-2	TRBJ2-3	TRBD2	NA
CASSPGYNEQFF	TGTGCCAGCAGCCCGGGATACAATGAGCAGTTCTTC	12	TRBV7-9	TRBJ2-1	NA	many